This entry describes one T cell receptor (beta chain). What it recognizes is unknown. V lost 1 base and J lost 5, with 5 bases in between. This CDR3 is built from 12 residues. Germline V gene data show CDR1 as SGHDN and CDR2 as FVKESK. Using immunoSEQ multiplex PCR, the repertoire was profiled, and TCRdb retains in-frame clones only, with some absent. The sample shows roughly 130,000 clones, approximately 86% of them seen only once. The data were obtained in a study of identifying expanded T cells in peripheral blood. Study-wide results and limits: Technical replicates showed roughly 1.2 changed clones; around two weeks roughly 16; four weeks 19.

This receptor was identified in a person aged 18 to 70 in good health. The genes are TRBV14 and TRBJ2-5; D gene ambiguous. Source material: blood. The chain's CDR3 is CASSQVGETQYF. Written as DNA, the CDR3 is TGTGCCAGCAGCCAAGTCGGGGAGACCCAGTACTTC. Full variable domain (outside the CDR3, taken from reference TRBV14 and TRBJ2-5): EAGVTQFPSHSVIEKGQTVTLRCDPISGHDNLYWYRRVMGKEIKFLLHFVKESKQDESGMPNNRFLAERTGGTYSTLKVQPAELEDSGVYFCASSQVGETQYFGPGTRLLVL.